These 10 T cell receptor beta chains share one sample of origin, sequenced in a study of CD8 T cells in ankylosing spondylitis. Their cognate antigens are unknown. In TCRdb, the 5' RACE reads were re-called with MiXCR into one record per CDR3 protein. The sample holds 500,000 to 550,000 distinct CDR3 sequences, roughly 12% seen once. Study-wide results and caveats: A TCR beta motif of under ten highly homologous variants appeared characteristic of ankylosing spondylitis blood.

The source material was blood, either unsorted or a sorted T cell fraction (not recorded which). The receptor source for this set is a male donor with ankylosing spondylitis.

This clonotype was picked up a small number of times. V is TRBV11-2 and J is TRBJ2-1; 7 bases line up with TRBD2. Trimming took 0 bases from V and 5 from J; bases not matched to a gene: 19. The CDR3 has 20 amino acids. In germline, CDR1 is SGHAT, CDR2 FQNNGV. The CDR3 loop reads CASSLDMARPRREIDNEQFF. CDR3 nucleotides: TGTGCCAGCAGCTTAGATATGGCACGCCCGCGGCGGGAGATAGACAATGAGCAGTTCTTC.

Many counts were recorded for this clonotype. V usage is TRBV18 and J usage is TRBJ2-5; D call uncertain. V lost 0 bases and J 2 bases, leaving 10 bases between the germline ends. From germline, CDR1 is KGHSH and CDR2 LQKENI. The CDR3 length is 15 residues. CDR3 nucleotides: TGTGCCAGCTCACCACCGGTGGAGAGACAAGAGACCCAGTACTTC. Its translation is CASSPPVERQETQYF.

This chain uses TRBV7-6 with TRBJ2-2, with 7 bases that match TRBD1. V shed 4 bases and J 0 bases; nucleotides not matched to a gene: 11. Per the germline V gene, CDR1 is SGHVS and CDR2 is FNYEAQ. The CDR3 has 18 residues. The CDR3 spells CASSSGLGQEPNTGELFF. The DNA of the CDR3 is TGTGCCAGCAGCTCAGGACTCGGACAGGAGCCGAACACCGGGGAGCTGTTTTTT.

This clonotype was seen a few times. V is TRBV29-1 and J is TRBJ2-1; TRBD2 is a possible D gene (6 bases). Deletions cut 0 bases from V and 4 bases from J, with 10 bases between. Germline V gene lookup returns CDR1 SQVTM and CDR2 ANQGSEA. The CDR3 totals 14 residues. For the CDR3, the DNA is TGCAGCGTTGAAGAGACTAGGACATACAATGAGCAGTTCTTC. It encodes CSVEETRTYNEQFF.

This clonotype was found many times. CDR3 sequence (DNA): TGTGCCACCGGCCGGGACTGGGACAATGAGCAGTTCTTC. Encoded protein: CATGRDWDNEQFF. V usage is TRBV24-1 and J usage is TRBJ2-1; tentative D call: TRBD2 (6 bases). CDR1 is KGHDR and CDR2 is SFDVKD in the germline V gene. V lost 9 bases, J lost 5 bases, and 13 bases lay in between. The CDR3 totals 13 residues.

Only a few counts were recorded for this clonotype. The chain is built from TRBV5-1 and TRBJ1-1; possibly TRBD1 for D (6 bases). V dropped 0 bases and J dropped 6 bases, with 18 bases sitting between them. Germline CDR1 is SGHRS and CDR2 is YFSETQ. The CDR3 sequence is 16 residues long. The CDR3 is CASSLGTARYSAEAFF. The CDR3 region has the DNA TGCGCCAGCAGCTTGGGGACAGCTAGATATTCGGCTGAAGCTTTCTTT.

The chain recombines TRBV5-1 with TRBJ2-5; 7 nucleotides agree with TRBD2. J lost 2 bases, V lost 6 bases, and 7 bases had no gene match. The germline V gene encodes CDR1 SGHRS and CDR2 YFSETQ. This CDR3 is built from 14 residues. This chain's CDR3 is CASNPGSGQETQYF. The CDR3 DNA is TGCGCCAGCAACCCCGGTAGCGGGCAAGAGACCCAGTACTTC.

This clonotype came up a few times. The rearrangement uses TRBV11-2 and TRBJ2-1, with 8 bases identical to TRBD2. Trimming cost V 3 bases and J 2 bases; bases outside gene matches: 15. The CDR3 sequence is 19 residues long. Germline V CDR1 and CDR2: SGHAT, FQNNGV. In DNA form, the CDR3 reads TGTGCCAGCAGCTTGAGAAGCGGGAGACCCCGCCGAGCCTACAATGAGCAGTTCTTC. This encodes CASSLRSGRPRRAYNEQFF.

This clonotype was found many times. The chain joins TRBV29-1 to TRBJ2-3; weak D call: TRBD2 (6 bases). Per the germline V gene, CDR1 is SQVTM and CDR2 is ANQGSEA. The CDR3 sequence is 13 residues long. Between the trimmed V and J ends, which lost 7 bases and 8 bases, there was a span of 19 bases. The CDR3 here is CSAEASARGTQYF. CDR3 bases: TGCAGCGCTGAGGCTAGCGCCCGGGGTACGCAGTATTTT.

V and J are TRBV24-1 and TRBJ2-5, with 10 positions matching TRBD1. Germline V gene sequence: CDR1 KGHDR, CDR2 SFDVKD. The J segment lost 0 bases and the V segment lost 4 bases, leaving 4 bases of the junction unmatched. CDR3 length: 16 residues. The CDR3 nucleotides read TGTGCCACCAGTGAGCCGGGACAGGGGAACCAAGAGACCCAGTACTTC. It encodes CATSEPGQGNQETQYF.